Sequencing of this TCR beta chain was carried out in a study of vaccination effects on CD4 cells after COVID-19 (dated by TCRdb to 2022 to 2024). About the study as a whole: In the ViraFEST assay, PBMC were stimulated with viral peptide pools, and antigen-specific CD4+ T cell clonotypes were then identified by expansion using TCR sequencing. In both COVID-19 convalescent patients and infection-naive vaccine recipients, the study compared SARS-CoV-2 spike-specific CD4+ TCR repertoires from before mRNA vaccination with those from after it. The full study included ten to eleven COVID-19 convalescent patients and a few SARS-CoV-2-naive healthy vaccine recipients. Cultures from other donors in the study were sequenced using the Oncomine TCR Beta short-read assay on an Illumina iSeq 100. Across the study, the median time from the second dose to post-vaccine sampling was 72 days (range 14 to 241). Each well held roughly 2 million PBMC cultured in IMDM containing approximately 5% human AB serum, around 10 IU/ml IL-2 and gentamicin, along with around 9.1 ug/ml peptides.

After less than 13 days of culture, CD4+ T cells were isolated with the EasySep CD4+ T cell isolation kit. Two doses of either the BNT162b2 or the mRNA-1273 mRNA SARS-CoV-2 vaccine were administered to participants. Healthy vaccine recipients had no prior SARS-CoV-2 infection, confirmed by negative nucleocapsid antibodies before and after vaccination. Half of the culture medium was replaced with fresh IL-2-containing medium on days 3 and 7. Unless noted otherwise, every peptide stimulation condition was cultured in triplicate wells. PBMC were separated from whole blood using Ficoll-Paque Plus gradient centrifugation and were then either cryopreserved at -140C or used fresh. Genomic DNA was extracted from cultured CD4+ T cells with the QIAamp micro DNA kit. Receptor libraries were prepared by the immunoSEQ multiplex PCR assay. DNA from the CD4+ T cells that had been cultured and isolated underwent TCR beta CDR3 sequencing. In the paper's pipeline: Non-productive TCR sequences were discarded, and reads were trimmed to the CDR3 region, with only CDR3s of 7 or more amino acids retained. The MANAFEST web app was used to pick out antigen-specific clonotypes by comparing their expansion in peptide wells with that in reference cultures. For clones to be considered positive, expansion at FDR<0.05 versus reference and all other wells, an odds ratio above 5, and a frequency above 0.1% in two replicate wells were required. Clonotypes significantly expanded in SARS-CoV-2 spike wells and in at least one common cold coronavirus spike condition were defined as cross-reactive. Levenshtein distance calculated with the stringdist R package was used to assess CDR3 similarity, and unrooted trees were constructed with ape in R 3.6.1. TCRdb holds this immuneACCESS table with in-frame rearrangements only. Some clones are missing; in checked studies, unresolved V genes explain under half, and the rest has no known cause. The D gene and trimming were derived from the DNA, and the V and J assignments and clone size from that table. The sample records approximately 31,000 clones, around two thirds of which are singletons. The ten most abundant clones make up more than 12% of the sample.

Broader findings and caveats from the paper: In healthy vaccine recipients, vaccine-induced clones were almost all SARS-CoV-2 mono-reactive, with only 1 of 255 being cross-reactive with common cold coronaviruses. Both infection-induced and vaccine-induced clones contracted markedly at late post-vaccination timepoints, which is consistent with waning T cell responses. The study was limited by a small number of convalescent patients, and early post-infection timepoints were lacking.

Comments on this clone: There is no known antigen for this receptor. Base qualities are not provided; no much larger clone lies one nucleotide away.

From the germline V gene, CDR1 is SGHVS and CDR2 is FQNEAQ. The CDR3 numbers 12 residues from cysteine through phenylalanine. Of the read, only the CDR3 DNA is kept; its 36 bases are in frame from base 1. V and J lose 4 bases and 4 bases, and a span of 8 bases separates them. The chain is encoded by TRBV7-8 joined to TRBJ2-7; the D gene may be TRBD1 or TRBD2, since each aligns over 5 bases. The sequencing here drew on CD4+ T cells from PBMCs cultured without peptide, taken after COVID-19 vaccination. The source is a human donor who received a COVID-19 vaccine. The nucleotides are TGTGCCAGCAGCTGGGGACGGTACGAGCAGTACTTC. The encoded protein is CASSWGRYEQYF.